The source of this T cell receptor (beta chain) is a study of T cells after posttransplantation cyclophosphamide. CDR3 size: 16 residues. CDR1 and CDR2 (germline): SGHAT, FQNNGV. V lost 6 bases to trimming and J lost 6 bases; unmatched junction nucleotides: 16. Only in-frame clones appear in the TCRdb table, and some are missing; sequencing was by immunoSEQ multiplex PCR. The table has about 18,000 clones, roughly 85% seen once. The study's findings and limits: Skin or GI-infiltrating T cells shared few TRB sequences with blood. Recipient CMV seropositivity and CMV reactivation strongly tracked TRB clonality. Donor-recipient repertoire similarity was low at 1-2 months, rising over year one.

On the day of bone marrow donation, the related graft donor provided peripheral blood. Regarding this clone: Its antigen is not known.

The gene calls are TRBV11-2 and TRBJ2-7; TRBD1 matches at 8 bases. This sequence was found in a man aged 25 to 40 in good health and a related stem cell transplant donor. Specimen: memory CD4+ T cells sorted from blood. For the CDR3, the DNA is TGTGCCAGCAGACCTATACGTAGCAGGGGGCGCCGCGAGCAGTACTTC. This translates into CASRPIRSRGRREQYF. Using reference TRBV11-2 and TRBJ2-7 for the parts outside the CDR3, the full variable domain is EAGVAQSPRYKIIEKRQSVAFWCNPISGHATLYWYQQILGQGPKLLIQFQNNGVVDDSQLPKDRFSAERLKGVDSTLKIQPAKLEDSAVYLCASRPIRSRGRREQYFGPGTRLTVT.